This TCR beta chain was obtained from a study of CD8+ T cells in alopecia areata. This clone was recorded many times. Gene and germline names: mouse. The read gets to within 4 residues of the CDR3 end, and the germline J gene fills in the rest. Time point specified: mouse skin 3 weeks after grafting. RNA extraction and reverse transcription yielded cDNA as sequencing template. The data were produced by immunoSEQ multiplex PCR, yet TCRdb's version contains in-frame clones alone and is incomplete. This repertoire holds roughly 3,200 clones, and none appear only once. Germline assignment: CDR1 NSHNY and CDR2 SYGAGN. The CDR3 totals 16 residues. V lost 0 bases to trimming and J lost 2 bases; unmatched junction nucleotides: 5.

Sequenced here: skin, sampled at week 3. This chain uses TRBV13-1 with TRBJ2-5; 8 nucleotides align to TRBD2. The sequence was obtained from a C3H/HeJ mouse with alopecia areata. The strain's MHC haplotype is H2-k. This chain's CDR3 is CASSDVPGGTQDTQYF. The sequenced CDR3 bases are TGTGCCAGCAGTGATGTACCTGGGGGGACCCAAGAC.